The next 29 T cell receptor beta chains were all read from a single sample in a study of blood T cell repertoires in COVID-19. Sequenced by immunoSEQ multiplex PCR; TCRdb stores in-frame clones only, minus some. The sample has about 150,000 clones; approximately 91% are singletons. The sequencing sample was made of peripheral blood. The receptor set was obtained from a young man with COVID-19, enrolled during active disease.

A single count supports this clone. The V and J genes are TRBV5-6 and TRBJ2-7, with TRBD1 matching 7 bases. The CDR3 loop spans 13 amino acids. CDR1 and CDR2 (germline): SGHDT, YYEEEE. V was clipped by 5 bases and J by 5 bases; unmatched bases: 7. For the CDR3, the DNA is TGTGCCAGCAGTCCTACAGGGGTCCACGAGCAGTACTTC. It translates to CASSPTGVHEQYF.

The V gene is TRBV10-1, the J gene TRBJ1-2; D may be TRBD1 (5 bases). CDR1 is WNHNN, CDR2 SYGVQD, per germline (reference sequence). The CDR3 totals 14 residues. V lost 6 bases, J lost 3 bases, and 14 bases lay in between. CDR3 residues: CASRYDRRDYGYTF. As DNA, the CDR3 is TGCGCCAGCAGATACGACCGCAGGGACTATGGCTACACCTTC.

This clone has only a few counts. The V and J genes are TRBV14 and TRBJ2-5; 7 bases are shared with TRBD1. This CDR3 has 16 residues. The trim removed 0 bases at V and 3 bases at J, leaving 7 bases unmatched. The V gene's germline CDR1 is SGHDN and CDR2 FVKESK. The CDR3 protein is CASSQEGRDRKETQYF. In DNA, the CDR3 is TGTGCCAGCAGCCAAGAGGGACGGGACAGAAAAGAGACCCAGTACTTC.

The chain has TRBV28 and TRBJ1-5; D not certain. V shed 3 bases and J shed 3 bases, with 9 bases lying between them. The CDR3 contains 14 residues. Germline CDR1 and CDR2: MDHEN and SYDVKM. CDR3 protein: CASSLGPNNQPQHF. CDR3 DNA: TGTGCCAGCAGTTTGGGCCCTAACAATCAGCCCCAGCATTTT.

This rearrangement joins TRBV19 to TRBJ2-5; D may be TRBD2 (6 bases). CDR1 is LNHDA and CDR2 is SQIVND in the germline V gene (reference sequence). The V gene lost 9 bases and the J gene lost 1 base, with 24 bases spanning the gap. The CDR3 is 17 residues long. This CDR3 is CARGLLSGTDLQETQYF. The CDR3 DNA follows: TGTGCCAGGGGCCTCCTCTCCGGGACTGATCTCCAAGAGACCCAGTACTTC.

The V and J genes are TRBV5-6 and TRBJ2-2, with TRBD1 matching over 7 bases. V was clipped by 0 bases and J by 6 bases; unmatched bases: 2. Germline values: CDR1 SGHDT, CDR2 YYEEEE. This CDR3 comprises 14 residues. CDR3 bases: TGTGCCAGCAGCTTGGGACAGGGTGCCGGGGAGCTGTTTTTT. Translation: CASSLGQGAGELFF.

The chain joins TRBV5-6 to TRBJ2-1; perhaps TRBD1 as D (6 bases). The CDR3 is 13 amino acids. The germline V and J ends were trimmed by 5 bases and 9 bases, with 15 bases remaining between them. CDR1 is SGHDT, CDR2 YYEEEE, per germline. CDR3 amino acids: CASRPHDRFEQFF. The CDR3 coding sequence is TGTGCCAGCAGACCCCATGACAGGTTTGAGCAGTTCTTC. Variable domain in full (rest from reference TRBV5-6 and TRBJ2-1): DAGVTQSPTHLIKTRGQQVTLRCSPKSGHDTVSWYQQALGQGPQFIFQYYEEEERQRGNFPDRFSGHQFPNYSSELNVNALLLGDSALYLCASRPHDRFEQFFGPGTRLTVL.

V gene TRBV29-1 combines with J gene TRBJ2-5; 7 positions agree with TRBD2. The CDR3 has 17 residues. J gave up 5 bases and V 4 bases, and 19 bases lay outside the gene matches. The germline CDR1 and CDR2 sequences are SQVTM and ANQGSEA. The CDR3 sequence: CSVGALIGRTRGETQYF. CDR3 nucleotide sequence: TGCAGCGTTGGGGCGCTGATCGGACGGACTAGAGGGGAGACCCAGTACTTC.

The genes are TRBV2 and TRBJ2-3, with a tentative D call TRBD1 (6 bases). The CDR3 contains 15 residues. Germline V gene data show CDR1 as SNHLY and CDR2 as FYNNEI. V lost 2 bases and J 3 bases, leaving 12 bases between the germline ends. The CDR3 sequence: CASSEFGGATDTQYF. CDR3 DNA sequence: TGTGCCAGCAGTGAATTTGGGGGCGCGACAGATACGCAGTATTTT.

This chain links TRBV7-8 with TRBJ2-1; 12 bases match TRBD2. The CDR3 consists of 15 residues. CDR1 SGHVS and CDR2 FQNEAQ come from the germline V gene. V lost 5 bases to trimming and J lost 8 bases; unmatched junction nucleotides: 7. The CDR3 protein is CASSLASGRAYEQFF. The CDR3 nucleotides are TGTGCCAGCAGCCTGGCTAGCGGGAGGGCCTATGAGCAGTTCTTC. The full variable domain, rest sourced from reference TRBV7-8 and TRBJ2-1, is GAGVSQSPRYKVAKRGQDVALRCDPISGHVSLFWYQQALGQGPEFLTYFQNEAQLDKSGLPSDRFFAERPEGSVSTLKIQRTQQEDSAVYLCASSLASGRAYEQFFGPGTRLTVL.

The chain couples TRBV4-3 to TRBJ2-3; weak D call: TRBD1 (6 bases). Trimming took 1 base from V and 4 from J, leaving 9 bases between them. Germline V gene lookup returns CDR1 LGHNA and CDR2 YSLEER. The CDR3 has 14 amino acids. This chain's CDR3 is CASSQGPGADTQYF. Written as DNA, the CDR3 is TGCGCCAGCAGCCAAGGTCCAGGGGCAGATACGCAGTATTTT.

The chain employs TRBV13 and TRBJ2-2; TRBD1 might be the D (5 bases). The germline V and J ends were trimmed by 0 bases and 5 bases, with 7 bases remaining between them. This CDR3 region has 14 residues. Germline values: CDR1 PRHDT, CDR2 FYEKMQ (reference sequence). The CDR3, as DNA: TGTGCCAGCAGCTTAGGGGGGCGGACCGGGGAGCTGTTTTTT. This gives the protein CASSLGGRTGELFF.

CDR3 sequence reads: CASSIGLAGGKGAYNEQFF. The CDR3 nucleotides read TGTGCCAGTAGTATAGGCCTAGCGGGAGGAAAAGGGGCCTACAATGAGCAGTTCTTC. V and J are TRBV19 and TRBJ2-1; 11 nucleotides agree with TRBD2. Trimming took 1 base from V and 2 from J; bases not matched to a gene: 10. Per germline, CDR1 LNHDA and CDR2 SQIVND (reference sequence). The CDR3 contains 19 residues.

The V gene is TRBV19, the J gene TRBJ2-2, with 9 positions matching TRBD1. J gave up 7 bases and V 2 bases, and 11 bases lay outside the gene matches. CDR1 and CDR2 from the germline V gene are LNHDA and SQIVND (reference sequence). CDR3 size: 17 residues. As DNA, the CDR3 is TGTGCCAGTAGTATAAGGACAGGGGTCGTTTCTAGCGGGGAGCTGTTTTTT. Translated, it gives CASSIRTGVVSSGELFF.

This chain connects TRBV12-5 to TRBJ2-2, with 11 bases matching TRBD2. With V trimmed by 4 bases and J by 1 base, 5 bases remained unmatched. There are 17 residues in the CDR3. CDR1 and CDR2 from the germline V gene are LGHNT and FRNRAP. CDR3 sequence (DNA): TGTGCTAGTGGTTCGGTAGGACTAGCGGGGAACACCGGGGAGCTGTTTTTT. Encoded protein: CASGSVGLAGNTGELFF.

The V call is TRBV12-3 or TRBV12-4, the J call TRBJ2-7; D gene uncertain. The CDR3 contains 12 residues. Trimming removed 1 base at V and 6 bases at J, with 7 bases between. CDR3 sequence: CASSLVNSEQYF. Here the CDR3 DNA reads TGTGCCAGCAGTTTAGTGAATAGCGAGCAGTACTTC.

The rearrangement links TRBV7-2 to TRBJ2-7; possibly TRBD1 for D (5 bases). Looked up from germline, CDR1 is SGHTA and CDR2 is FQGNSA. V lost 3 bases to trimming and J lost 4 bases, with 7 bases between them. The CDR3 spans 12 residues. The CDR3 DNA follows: TGTGCCAGCAGCTTCGACAGATACGAGCAGTACTTC. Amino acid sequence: CASSFDRYEQYF.

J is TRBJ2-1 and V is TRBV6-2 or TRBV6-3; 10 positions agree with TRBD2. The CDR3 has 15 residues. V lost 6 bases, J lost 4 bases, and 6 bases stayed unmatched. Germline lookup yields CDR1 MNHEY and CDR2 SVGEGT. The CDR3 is CASSHTSGIYNEQFF. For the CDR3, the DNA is TGTGCCAGCAGCCACACTAGCGGGATTTACAATGAGCAGTTCTTC.

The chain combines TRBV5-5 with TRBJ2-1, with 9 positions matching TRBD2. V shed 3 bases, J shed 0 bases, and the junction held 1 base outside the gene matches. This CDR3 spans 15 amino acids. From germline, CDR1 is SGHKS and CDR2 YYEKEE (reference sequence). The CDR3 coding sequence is TGTGCCAGCAGCTCTAGCGGGAACTCCTACAATGAGCAGTTCTTC. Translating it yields CASSSSGNSYNEQFF.

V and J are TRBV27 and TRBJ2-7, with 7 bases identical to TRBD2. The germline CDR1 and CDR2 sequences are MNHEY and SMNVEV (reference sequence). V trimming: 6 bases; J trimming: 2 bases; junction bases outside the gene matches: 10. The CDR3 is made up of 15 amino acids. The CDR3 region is CASSLRAAGTYEQYF. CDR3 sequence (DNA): TGTGCCAGCAGCCTAAGGGCAGCGGGGACCTACGAGCAGTACTTC.

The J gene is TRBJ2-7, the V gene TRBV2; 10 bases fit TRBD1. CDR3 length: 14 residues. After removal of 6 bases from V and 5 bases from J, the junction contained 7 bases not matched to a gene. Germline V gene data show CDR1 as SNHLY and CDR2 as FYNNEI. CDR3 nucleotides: TGTGCCAGCAGGGCCGGGACAGGGGACAACGAGCAGTACTTC. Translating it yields CASRAGTGDNEQYF.

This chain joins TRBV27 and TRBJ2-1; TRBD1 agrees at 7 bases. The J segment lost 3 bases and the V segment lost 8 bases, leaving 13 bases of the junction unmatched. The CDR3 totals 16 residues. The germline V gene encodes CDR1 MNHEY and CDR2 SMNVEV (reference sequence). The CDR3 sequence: CASWRGAGGFYNEQFF. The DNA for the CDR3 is TGTGCCAGCTGGAGAGGGGCAGGGGGATTCTACAATGAGCAGTTCTTC.

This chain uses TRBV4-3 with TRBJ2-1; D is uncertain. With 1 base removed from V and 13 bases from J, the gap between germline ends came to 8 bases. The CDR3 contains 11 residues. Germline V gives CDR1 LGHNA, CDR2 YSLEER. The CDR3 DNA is TGCGCCAGCAGCCAAGGGCTAGAACAGTTCTTC. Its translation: CASSQGLEQFF.

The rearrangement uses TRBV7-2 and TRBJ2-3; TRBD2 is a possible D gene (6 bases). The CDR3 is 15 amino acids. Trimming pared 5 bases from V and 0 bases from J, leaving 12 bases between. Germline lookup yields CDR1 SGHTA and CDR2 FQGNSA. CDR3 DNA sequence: TGTGCCAGCAGCCTTGTCGGGAGAAGCACAGATACGCAGTATTTT. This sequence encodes CASSLVGRSTDTQYF.

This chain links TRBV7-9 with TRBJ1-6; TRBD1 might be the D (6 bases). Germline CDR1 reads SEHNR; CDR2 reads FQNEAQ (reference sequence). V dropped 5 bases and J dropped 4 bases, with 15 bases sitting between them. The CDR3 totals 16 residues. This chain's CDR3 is CASSGNRGGYNSPLHF. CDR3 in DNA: TGTGCCAGCAGCGGGAATAGGGGGGGATATAATTCACCCCTCCACTTT.

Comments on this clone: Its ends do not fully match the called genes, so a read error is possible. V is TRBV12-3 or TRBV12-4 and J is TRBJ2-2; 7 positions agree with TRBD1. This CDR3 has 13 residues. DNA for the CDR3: TGTGCCACCAGTGACAGGGTTGCCGGGGAGCTGTTTTTT. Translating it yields CATSDRVAGELFF.

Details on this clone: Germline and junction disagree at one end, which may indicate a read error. The CDR3 region is CASSVSGGPKKF. The CDR3 DNA is TGTGCCAGCAGTGTGAGCGGGGGCCCAAAAAAGTTT. The chain carries TRBV2 and TRBJ1-1; maybe TRBD1 (6 bases). The CDR3 is 12 residues long. CDR1 SNHLY and CDR2 FYNNEI come from the germline V gene.

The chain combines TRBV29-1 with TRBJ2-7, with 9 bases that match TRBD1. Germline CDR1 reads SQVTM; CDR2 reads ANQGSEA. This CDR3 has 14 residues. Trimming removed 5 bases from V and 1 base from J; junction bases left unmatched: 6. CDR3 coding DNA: TGCAGCGTTATTGGACAGGGGACTTCCTACGAGCAGTACTTC. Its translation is CSVIGQGTSYEQYF.

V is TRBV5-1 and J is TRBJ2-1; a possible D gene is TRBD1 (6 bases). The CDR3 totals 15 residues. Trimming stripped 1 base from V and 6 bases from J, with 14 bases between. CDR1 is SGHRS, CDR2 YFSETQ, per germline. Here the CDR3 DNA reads TGCGCCAGCAGCTTGCTACAGGGTCGGGGCAATGAGCAGTTCTTC. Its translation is CASSLLQGRGNEQFF.